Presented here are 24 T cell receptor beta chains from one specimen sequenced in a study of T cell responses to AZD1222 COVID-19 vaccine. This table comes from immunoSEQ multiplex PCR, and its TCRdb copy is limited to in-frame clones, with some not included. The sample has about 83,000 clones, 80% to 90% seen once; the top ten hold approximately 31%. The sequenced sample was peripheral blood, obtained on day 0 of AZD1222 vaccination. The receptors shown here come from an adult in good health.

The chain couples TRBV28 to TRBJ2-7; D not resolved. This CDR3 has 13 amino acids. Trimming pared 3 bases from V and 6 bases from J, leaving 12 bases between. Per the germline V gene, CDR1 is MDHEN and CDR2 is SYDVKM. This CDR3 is CASSFVGSLEQYF. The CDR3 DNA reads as TGTGCCAGCAGTTTTGTAGGTTCCCTCGAGCAGTACTTC.

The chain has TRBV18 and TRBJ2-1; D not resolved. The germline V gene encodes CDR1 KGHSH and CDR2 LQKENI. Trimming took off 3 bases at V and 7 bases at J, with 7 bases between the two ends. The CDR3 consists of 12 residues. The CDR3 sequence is CASSPNKNEQFF. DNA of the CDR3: TGTGCCAGCTCACCGAACAAGAATGAGCAGTTCTTC.

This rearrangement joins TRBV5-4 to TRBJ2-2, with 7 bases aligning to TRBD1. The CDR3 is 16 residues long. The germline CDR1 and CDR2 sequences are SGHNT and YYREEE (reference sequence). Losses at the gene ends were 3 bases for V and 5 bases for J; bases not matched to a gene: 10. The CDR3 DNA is TGTGCCAGCAGCTCTAGGACAGGCCAGAGGACCGGGGAGCTGTTTTTT. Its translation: CASSSRTGQRTGELFF.

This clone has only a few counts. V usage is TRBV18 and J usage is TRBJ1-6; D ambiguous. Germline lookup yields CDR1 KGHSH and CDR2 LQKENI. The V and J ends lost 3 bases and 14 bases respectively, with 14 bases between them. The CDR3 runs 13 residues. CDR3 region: CASSPRAPSALHF. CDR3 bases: TGTGCCAGCTCACCCCGGGCACCTTCGGCCCTCCACTTT.

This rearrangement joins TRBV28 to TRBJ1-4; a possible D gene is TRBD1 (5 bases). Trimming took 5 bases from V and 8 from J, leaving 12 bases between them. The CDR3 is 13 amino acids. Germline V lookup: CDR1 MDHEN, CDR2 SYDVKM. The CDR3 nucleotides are TGTGCCAGCAGTGCAGGGAAGTGGGAAAAACTGTTTTTT. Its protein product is CASSAGKWEKLFF.

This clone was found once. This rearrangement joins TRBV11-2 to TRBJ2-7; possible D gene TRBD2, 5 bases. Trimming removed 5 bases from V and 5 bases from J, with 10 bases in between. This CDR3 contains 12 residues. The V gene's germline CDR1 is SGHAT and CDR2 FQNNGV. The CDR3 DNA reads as TGTGCCAGCAGCATGTGGCGGGACGAGCAGTACTTC. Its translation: CASSMWRDEQYF. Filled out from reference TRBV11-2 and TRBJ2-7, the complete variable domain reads EAGVAQSPRYKIIEKRQSVAFWCNPISGHATLYWYQQILGQGPKLLIQFQNNGVVDDSQLPKDRFSAERLKGVDSTLKIQPAKLEDSAVYLCASSMWRDEQYFGPGTRLTVT.

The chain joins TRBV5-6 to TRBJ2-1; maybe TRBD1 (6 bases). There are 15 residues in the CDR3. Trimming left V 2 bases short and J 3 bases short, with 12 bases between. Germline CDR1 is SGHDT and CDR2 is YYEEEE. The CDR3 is CASSFNEGGYNEQFF. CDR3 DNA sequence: TGTGCCAGCAGCTTCAACGAAGGGGGCTACAATGAGCAGTTCTTC. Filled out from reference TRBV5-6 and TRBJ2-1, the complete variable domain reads DAGVTQSPTHLIKTRGQQVTLRCSPKSGHDTVSWYQQALGQGPQFIFQYYEEEERQRGNFPDRFSGHQFPNYSSELNVNALLLGDSALYLCASSFNEGGYNEQFFGPGTRLTVL.

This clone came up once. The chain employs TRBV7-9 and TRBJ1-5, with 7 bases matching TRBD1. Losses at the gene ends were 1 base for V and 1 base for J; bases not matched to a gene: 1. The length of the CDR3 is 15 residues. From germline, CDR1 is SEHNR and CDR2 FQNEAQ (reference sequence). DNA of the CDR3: TGTGCCAGCAGCTTAGAGGGGGCCAGCAATCAGCCCCAGCATTTT. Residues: CASSLEGASNQPQHF.

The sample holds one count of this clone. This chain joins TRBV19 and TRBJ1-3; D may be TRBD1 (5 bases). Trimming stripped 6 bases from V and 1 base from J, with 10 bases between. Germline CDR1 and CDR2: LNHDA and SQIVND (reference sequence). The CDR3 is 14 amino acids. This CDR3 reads CASSLGGSGNTIYF. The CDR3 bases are TGTGCCAGTAGCCTTGGGGGATCTGGAAACACCATATATTTT.

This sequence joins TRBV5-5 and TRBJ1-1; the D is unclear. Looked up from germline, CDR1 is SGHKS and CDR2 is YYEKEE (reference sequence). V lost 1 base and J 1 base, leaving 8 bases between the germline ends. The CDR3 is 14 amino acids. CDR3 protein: CASSLFLGNTEAFF. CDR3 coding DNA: TGTGCCAGCAGCTTGTTTCTGGGGAACACTGAAGCTTTCTTT.

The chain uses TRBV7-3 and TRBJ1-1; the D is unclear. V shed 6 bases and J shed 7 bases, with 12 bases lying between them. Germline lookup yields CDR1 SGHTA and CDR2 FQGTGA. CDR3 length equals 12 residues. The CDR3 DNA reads TGTGCCAGCAGTTACTTCCGGGGTGAAGCTTTCTTT. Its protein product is CASSYFRGEAFF.

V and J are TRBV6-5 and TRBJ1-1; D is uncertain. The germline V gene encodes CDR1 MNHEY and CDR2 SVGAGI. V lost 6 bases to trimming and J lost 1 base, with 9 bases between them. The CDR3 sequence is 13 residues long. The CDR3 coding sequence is TGTGCCAGCAGAAAGGACGGGAACACTGAAGCTTTCTTT. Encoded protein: CASRKDGNTEAFF.

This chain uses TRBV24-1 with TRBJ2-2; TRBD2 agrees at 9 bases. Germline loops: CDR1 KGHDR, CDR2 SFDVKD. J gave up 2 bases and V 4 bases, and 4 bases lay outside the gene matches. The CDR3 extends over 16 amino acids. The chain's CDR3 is CATSDRTSANTGELFF. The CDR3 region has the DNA TGTGCCACCAGTGACCGGACTAGCGCTAACACCGGGGAGCTGTTTTTT.

The CDR3 loop is CSTSEGNSNQPQHF. CDR3 in DNA: TGCAGTACAAGTGAGGGGAATAGCAATCAGCCCCAGCATTTT. This chain links TRBV20-1 with TRBJ1-5, with TRBD1 as a possible D gene (5 bases). CDR1 and CDR2 (germline): DFQATT, SNEGSKA (reference sequence). The CDR3 runs 14 residues. V shed 8 bases and J shed 0 bases, with 14 bases lying between them.

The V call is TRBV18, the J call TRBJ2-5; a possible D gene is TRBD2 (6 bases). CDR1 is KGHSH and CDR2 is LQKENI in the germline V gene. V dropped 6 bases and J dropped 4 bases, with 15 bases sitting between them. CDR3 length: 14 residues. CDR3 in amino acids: CASSRQGGIETQYF. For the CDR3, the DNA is TGTGCCAGCTCCCGCCAGGGCGGGATAGAGACCCAGTACTTC.

CDR3: CASRGWGRANQETQYF. CDR3 sequence (DNA): TGTGCCAGTAGGGGATGGGGGAGAGCAAACCAAGAGACCCAGTACTTC. The chain recombines TRBV19 with TRBJ2-5; the D gene could be TRBD1 or TRBD2 (5 bases each). The V gene's germline CDR1 is LNHDA and CDR2 SQIVND (reference sequence). This CDR3 contains 16 residues. Trimming removed 6 bases from V and 0 bases from J, with 17 bases in between.

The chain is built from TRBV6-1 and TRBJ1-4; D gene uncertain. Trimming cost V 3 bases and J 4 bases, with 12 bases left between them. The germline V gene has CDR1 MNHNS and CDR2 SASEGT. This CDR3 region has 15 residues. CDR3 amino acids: CASSEVTPVNEKLFF. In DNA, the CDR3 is TGTGCCAGCAGTGAGGTCACACCGGTTAATGAAAAACTGTTTTTT.

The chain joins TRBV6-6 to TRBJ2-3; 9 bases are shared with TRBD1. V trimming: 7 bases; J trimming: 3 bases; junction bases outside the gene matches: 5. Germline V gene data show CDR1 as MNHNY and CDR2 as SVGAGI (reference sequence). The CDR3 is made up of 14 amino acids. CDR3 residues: CASIPDRGTDTQYF. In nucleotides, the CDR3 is TGTGCCAGCATCCCGGACAGGGGAACAGATACGCAGTATTTT.

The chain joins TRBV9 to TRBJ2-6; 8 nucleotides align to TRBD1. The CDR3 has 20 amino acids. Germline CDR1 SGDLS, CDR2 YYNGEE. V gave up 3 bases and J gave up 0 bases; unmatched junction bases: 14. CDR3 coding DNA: TGTGCCAGCAGCGGACGGGACAGGTGGGGGGTTAGCTCTGGGGCCAACGTCCTGACTTTC. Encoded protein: CASSGRDRWGVSSGANVLTF.

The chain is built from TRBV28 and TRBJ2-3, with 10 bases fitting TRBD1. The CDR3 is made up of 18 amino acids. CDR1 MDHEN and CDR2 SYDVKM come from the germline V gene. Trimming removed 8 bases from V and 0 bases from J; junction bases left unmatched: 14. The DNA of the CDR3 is TGTGCCAGCCCACCCGGAGCCGGGACAGGGGACAGCACAGATACGCAGTATTTT. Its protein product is CASPPGAGTGDSTDTQYF.

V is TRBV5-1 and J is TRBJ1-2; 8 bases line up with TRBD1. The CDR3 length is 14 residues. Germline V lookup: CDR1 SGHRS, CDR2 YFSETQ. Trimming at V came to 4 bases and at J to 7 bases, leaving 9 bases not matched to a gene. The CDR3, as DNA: TGCGCCAGCAGCGCTACGACAGGGGCGGCTGGCTACACCTTC. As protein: CASSATTGAAGYTF.

CDR3 sequence (DNA): TGTGCCAGCAGCCTTCTCGCTGAGGGTCTGTATTTT. Its translation: CASSLLAEGLYF. This sequence joins TRBV5-4 and TRBJ2-3; D may be TRBD2 (5 bases). Germline loops: CDR1 SGHNT, CDR2 YYREEE (reference sequence). The V and J ends lost 4 bases and 14 bases respectively, with 17 bases between them. The CDR3 is 12 amino acids.

For the CDR3, the DNA is TGTGCCAGCAGCTCAAGTCTAGCGGGAGGCTACGAGCAGTACTTC. Protein product: CASSSSLAGGYEQYF. The chain couples TRBV7-2 to TRBJ2-7; 11 positions agree with TRBD2. J lost 3 bases, V lost 4 bases, and 5 bases had no gene match. This CDR3 contains 15 residues. Germline V lookup: CDR1 SGHTA, CDR2 FQGNSA.

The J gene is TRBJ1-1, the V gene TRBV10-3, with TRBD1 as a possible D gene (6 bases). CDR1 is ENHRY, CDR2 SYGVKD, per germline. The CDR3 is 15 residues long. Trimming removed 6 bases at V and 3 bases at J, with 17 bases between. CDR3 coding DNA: TGTGCCATCAGAAGCTCCGGGACAACCTACACTGAAGCTTTCTTT. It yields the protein CAIRSSGTTYTEAFF.